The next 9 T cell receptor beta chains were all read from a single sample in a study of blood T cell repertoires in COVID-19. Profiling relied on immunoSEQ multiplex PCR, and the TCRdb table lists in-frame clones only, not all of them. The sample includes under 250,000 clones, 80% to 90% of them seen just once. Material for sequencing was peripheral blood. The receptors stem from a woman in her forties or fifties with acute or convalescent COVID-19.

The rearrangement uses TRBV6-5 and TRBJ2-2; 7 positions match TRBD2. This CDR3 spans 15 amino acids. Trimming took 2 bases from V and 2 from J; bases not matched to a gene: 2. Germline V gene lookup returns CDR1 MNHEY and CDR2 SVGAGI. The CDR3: CASSYTSVNTGELFF. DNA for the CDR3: TGTGCCAGCAGTTACACTAGCGTAAACACCGGGGAGCTGTTTTTT.

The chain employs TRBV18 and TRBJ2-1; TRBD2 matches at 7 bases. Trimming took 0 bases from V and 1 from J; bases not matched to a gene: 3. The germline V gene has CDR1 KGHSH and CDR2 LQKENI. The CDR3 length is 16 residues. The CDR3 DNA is TGTGCCAGCTCACCACCAAGCGGGGCATCCTACAATGAGCAGTTCTTC. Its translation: CASSPPSGASYNEQFF.

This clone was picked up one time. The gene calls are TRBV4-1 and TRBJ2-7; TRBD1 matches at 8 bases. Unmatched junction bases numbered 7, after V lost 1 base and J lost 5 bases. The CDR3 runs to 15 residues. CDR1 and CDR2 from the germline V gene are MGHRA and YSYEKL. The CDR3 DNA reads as TGCGCCAGCAGCCAAGCCTCGGAACAGGGGGACGAGCAGTACTTC. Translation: CASSQASEQGDEQYF.

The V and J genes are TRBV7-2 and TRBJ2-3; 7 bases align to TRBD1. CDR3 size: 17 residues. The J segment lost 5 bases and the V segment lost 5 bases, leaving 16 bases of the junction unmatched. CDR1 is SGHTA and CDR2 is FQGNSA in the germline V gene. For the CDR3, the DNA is TGTGCCAGCAGCCAACAACAGGGGCCTGGGTTGGGAGATACGCAGTATTTT. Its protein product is CASSQQQGPGLGDTQYF.

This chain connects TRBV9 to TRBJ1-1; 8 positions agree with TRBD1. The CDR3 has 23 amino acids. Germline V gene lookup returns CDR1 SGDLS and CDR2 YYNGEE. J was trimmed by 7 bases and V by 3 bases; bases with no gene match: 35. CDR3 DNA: TGTGCCAGCAGCGCGATCTCATACCTGCTCGGACTGCGGAAGGACAGGGACTCCTTTGAAGCTTTCTTT. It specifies CASSAISYLLGLRKDRDSFEAFF.

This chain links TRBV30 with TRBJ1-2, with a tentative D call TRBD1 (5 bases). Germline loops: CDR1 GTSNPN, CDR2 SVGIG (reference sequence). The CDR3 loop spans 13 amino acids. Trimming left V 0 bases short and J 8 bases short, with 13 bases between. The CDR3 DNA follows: TGTGCCTGGAGTGTGGCAGGGATGGTAGGCTACACCTTC. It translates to CAWSVAGMVGYTF.

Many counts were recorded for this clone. This CDR3 reads CASSPGQIYGYTF. The DNA for the CDR3 is TGTGCCAGCAGCCCGGGACAGATCTATGGCTACACCTTC. This chain connects TRBV5-6 to TRBJ1-2, with 7 positions matching TRBD1. The CDR3 runs 13 residues. Germline-derived CDR1 and CDR2 are SGHDT and YYEEEE. V was clipped by 4 bases and J by 4 bases; unmatched bases: 4.

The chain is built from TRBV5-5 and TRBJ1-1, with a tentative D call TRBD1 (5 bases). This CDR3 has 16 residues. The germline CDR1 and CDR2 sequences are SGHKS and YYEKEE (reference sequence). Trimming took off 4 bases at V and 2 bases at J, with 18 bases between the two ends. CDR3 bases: TGTGCCAGCAGCACATTCCCGAACAGGCCTAACACTGAAGCTTTCTTT. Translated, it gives CASSTFPNRPNTEAFF.

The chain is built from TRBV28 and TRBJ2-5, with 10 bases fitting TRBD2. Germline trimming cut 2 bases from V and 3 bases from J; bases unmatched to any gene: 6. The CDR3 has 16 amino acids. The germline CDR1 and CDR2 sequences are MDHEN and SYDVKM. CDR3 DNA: TGTGCCAGCAGTTTAGGGACAGGACTAGCGGAAGAGACCCAGTACTTC. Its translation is CASSLGTGLAEETQYF.